The rows below give T cell receptor beta chains drawn from one sample of a study of low-dose radiotherapy and immunotherapy resistance in tumors. TCRdb passed the reads through MiXCR, listing each CDR3 protein once. The table shows nearly 95,000 distinct CDR3 sequences, with more than 8.5% occurring only once. This specimen was PBMCs, taken before treatment. The origin of the receptors is a male donor with prostate cancer. The CDR3 runs from the conserved cysteine through the conserved F or W. Clone sizes are given selectively: once, few, many, or a class where the clone is expanded.

V: TRBV18
size: many
CDR3: CASSPQTGTYEQYF

V: TRBV28
size: many
CDR3: CASSLITARGQPQHF

V: TRBV19
size: NA
CDR3: CASSILTSGISSYNEQFF

V: TRBV28
size: many
CDR3: CASSPDRGGTQYF

V: TRBV3-1
size: many
CDR3: CASSQDIGSGETQYF

V: TRBV29-1
size: many
CDR3: CSVAGGRGTDTQYF

V: TRBV7-2
size: many
CDR3: CASSDQEGRVKQYF

V: TRBV5-1
size: many
CDR3: CASSLVTGYNEQFF

V: TRBV2
size: many
CDR3: CASSGQGIGETQYF

V: TRBV20-1
size: many
CDR3: CSAREWDEQFF

V: TRBV29-1
size: many
CDR3: CSVEGGVRNTIYF

V: TRBV28
size: many
CDR3: CASSPPRGAGYGYTF

V: TRBV12-3/TRBV12-4
size: many
CDR3: CASSLGTGSQPQHF

V: TRBV7-2
size: many
CDR3: CASSYRGEWVETQYF

V: TRBV29-1
size: many
CDR3: CSHQTTYGYTF

V: TRBV7-2
size: many
CDR3: CASRLGPGQDYEQYF

V: TRBV5-5
size: many
CDR3: CASSVDRGDYEQYF

V: TRBV5-1
size: many
CDR3: CASSSTGGTGQPQHF

V: TRBV28
size: many
CDR3: CASSRPATGAFF

V: TRBV7-2
size: many
CDR3: CASSPSGTAYEQYF

V: TRBV6-6
size: many
CDR3: CASTNSGSRYEQYF

V: TRBV20-1
size: many
CDR3: CSARDSPAKNIQYF